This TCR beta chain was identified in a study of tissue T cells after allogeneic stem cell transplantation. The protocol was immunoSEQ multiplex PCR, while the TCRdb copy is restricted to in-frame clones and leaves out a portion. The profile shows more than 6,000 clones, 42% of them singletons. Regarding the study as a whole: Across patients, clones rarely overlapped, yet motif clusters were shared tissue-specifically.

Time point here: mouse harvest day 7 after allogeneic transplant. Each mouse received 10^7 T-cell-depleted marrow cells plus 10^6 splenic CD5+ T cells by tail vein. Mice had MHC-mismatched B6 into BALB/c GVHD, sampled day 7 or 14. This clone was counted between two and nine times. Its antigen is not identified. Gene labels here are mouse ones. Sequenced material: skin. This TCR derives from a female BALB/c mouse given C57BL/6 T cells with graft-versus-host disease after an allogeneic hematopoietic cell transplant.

CDR3 in amino acids: CASSYRGNQAPLF. Incomplete CDR3 DNA: TGTGCCAGCAGTTACAGGGGCAACCAGGCTCCGCTT. The gene calls are TRBV26 and TRBJ1-5; 7 bases fit TRBD1. The CDR3 end falls 1 residue outside the read, so it is completed with the germline J gene. The V gene end was trimmed by 5 bases and the J gene end by 3 bases; junction bases not matched to a gene: 1. Germline-derived CDR1 and CDR2 are KGHPV and FQNQEV (reference sequence). This CDR3 has 13 residues. The whole variable domain, filled in from reference TRBV26 and TRBJ1-5, reads NSKVIQTPRYLVKGQGQKAKMRCIPEKGHPVVFWYQQNKNNEFKFLINFQNQEVLQQIDMTEKRFSAECPSNSPCSLEIQSSEAGDSALYLCASSYRGNQAPLFGEGTRLSVL.